Its frequency marks the clone carrying this T cell receptor beta chain as medium-sized (0.01 to 0.1%). Its matching antigen is unknown. The CDR3 has 13 residues. No DNA was logged. Germline values: CDR1 SEHNR, CDR2 FQNEAQ (reference sequence). Sequenced by immunoSEQ multiplex PCR; TCRdb stores in-frame clones only, minus some. The listing records about 920 clones. iaTreg cells were HLA-DR+ Treg cells. This entry is derived from a study of synovial regulatory T cells in juvenile arthritis. Study results and limitations: iaTreg TCR repertoires were largely private across patients and partially overlapped synovial Teff and blood CPL. Blood Treg cells that were inflammation-associated showed lower TCR diversity than other blood Treg cells. Synovial Tregs shared more CDR3 sequences with iaTregs than other blood Tregs.

This TCR was recovered from a donor younger than 30 with juvenile idiopathic arthritis. Sequencing input: Treg cells from blood. Subset defined: HLA-DR+ inflammation-associated blood Treg cells. V is TRBV7-9 and J is TRBJ1-2; TCRdb's D gene call, TRBD1, goes unchecked for lack of DNA. CDR3 amino acids: CASSLGQYYGYTF. Full variable domain (outside the CDR3, taken from reference TRBV7-9 and TRBJ1-2): DTGVSQNPRHKITKRGQNVTFRCDPISEHNRLYWYRQTLGQGPEFLTYFQNEAQLEKSRLLSDRFSAERPKGSFSTLEIQRTEQGDSAMYLCASSLGQYYGYTFGSGTRLTVV.